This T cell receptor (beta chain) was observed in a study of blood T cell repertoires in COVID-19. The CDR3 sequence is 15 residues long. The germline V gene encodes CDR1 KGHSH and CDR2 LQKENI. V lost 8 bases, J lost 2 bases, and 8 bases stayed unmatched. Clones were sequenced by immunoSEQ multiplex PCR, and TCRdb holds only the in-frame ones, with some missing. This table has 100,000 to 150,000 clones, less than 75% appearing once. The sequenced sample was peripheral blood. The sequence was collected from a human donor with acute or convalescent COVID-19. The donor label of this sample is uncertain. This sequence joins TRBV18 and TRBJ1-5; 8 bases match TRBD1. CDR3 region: CASASGTGGNQPQHF. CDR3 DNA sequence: TGTGCCAGCGCATCCGGGACAGGAGGCAATCAGCCCCAGCATTTT.